The sequence of this TCR beta chain was determined in a study of brain T cells in children with intractable seizures. On this clone: As yet, its antigen is unknown.

Before surgery, patients took at least one anti-epileptic drug. General study results and limits: HCMV serostatus was not known, and viral specificity came from CDR3 similarity only. Clones missing pre-surgery may reflect undersampling of that blood sample.

CDR3 length: 14 residues. Trimming removed 3 bases at V and 0 bases at J, with 6 bases between. Germline CDR1 reads MGHDK; CDR2 reads SYGVNS. Assay used: immunoSEQ multiplex PCR; TCRdb lists only in-frame clones, some missing. Altogether 50,000 to 75,000 clones are present, around 95% being singletons, with the ten largest covering 0.38%. The V gene is TRBV25-1, the J gene TRBJ2-1, with D possibly TRBD1 on 5 matching bases. The TCR originated in a boy less than two years old with focal cortical dysplasia and intractable seizures. The sample in question was peripheral blood, obtained at surgery. CDR3 sequence: CASSDRVSYNEQFF. CDR3 DNA sequence: TGTGCCAGCAGTGACAGGGTCTCCTACAATGAGCAGTTCTTC.